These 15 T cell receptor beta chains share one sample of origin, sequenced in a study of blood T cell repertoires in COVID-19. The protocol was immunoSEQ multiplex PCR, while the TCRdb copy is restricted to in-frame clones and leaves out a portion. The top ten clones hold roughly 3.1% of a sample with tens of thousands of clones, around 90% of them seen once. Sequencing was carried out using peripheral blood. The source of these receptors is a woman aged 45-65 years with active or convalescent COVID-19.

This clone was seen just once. CDR3 amino acids: CASSQEEVNTEAFF. CDR3 nucleotide sequence: TGCGCCAGCAGCCAAGAGGAGGTGAACACTGAAGCTTTCTTT. The J gene is TRBJ1-1, the V gene TRBV4-1; no clear D gene. Deletions cut 0 bases from V and 0 bases from J, with 5 bases between. Germline CDR1 reads MGHRA; CDR2 reads YSYEKL. The CDR3 length is 14 residues.

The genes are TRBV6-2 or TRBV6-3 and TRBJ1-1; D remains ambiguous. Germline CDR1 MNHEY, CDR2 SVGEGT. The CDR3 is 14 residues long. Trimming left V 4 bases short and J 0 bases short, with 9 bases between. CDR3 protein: CASSSAGMNTEAFF. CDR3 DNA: TGTGCCAGCAGTTCGGCGGGTATGAACACTGAAGCTTTCTTT.

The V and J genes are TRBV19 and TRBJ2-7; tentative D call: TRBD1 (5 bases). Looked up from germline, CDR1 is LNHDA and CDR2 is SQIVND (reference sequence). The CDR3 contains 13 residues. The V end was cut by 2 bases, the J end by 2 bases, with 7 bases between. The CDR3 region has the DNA TGTGCCAGTAGTATATCCAGGGCCTACGAGCAGTACTTC. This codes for CASSISRAYEQYF.

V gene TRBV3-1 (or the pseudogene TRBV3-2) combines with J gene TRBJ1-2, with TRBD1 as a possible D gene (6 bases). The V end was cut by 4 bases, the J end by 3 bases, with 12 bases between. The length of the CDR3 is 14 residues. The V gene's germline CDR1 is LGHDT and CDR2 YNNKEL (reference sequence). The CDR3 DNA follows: TGTGCCAGCAGCCGGGGGGGGCCGTACTATGGCTACACCTTC. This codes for CASSRGGPYYGYTF.

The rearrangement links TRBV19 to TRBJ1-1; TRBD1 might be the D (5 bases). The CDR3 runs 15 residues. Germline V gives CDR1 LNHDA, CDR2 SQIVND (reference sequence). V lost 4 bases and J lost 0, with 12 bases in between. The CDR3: CASSNSKGVNTEAFF. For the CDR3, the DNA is TGTGCCAGTAGTAACTCTAAAGGGGTGAACACTGAAGCTTTCTTT.

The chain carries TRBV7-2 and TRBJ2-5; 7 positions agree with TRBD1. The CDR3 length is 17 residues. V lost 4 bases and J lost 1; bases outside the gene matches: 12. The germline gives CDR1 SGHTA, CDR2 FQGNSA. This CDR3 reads CASSSTARTGSQETQYF. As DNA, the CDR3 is TGTGCCAGCAGCTCCACCGCTCGGACAGGAAGCCAAGAGACCCAGTACTTC.

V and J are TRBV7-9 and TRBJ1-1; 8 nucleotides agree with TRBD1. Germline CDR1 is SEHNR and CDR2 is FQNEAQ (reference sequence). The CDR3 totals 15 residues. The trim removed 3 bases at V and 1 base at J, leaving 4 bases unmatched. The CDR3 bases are TGTGCCAGCAGCTTGTGGACAGGGACGAACACTGAAGCTTTCTTT. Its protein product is CASSLWTGTNTEAFF.

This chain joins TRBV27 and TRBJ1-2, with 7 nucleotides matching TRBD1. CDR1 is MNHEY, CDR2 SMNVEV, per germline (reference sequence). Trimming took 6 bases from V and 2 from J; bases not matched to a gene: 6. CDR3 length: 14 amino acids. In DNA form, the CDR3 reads TGTGCCAGCAGGGGGATACAGGGGAACTATGGCTACACCTTC. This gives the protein CASRGIQGNYGYTF.

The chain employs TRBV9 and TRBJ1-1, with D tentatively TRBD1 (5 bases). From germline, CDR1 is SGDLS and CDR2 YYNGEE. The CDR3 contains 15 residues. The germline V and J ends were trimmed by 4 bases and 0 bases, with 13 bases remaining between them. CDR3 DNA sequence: TGTGCCAGCAGCCCCCTTGACAGCCTGAACACTGAAGCTTTCTTT. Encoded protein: CASSPLDSLNTEAFF. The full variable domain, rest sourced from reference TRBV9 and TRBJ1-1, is DSGVTQTPKHLITATGQRVTLRCSPRSGDLSVYWYQQSLDQGLQFLIQYYNGEERAKGNILERFSAQQFPDLHSELNLSSLELGDSALYFCASSPLDSLNTEAFFGQGTRLTVV.

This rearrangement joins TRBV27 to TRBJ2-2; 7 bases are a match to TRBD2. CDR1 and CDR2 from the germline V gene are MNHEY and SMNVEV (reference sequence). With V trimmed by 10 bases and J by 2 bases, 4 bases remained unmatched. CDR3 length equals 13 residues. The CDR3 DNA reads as TGTGCCACCCGGGGGGTAAACACCGGGGAGCTGTTTTTT. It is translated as CATRGVNTGELFF.

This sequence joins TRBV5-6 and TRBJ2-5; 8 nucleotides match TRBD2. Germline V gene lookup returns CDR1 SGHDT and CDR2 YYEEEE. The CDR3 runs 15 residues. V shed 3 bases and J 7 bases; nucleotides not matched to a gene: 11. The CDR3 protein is CASSWWTSKEGTQYF. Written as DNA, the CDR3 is TGTGCCAGCAGCTGGTGGACTAGCAAGGAAGGGACCCAGTACTTC.

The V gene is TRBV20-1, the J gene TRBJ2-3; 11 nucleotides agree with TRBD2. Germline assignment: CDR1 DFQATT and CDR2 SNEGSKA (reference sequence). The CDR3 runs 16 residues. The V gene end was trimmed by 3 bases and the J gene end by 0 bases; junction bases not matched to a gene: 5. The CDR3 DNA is TGCAGTGCTAGTTTCCTAGCGGGGGGTAGCACAGATACGCAGTATTTT. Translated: CSASFLAGGSTDTQYF.

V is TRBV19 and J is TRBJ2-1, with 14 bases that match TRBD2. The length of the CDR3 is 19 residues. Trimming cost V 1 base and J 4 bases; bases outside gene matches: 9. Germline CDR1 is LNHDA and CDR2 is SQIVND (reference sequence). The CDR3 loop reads CASSIGLAGGPKGYNEQFF. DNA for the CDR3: TGTGCCAGTAGTATAGGACTAGCGGGGGGGCCAAAGGGGTACAATGAGCAGTTCTTC.

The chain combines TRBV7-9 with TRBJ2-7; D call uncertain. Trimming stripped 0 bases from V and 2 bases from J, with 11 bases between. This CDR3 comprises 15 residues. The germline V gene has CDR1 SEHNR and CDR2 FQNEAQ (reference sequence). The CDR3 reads CASSLARSATYEQYF. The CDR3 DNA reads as TGTGCCAGCAGCTTAGCGCGGTCAGCCACCTACGAGCAGTACTTC.

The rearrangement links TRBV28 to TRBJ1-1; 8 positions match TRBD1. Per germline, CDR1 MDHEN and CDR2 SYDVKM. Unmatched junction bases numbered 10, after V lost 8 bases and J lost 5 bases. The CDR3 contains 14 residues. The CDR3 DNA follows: TGTGCCAGCGGGTTCACAGGGGGGGGGACTGAAGCTTTCTTT. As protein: CASGFTGGGTEAFF.